This T cell receptor (beta chain) was sequenced in a study of T cell responses to AZD1222 COVID-19 vaccine. In the study overall: Analyses pooled second doses at about 4 or about 12 weeks. Study-level points and caveats: A reported finding is that nearly half of spike-specific TCRs target unmutated variant regions.

Sequenced by immunoSEQ multiplex PCR; TCRdb stores in-frame clones only, minus some. The sample yields over 70,000 clones, 88% seen once. The CDR3 extends over 14 amino acids. J was trimmed by 2 bases and V by 5 bases; bases with no gene match: 4. Per germline, CDR1 MDHEN and CDR2 SYDVKM. Worth noting for this clone: Antigen unknown. Other DNA sequences in this sample translate to the same CDR3.

This specimen consisted of peripheral blood, obtained on day 0 of AZD1222 vaccination. The rearrangement uses TRBV28 and TRBJ1-1, with 8 bases aligning to TRBD1. The TCR originated in an adult in good health. CDR3 region: CASSLGQGNTEAFF. CDR3 coding DNA: TGTGCCAGCAGTCTAGGACAGGGCAACACTGAAGCTTTCTTT. Full variable domain (rest looked up from reference TRBV28 and TRBJ1-1): DVKVTQSSRYLVKRTGEKVFLECVQDMDHENMFWYRQDPGLGLRLIYFSYDVKMKEKGDIPEGYSVSREKKERFSLILESASTNQTSMYLCASSLGQGNTEAFFGQGTRLTVV.